These 27 T cell receptor beta chains were sequenced from one sample in a study of blood T cell repertoires in COVID-19. The method was immunoSEQ multiplex PCR; TCRdb's version includes in-frame clones alone and lacks a portion of them. The sample contains tens of thousands of clones, 70% to 90% of which appear only once. The sample taken for sequencing was peripheral blood. The receptors derive from a man in his fifties with active COVID-19.

This chain links TRBV18 with TRBJ2-2, with a possible D match to TRBD2 (6 bases). The CDR3 is 16 amino acids. From germline, CDR1 is KGHSH and CDR2 LQKENI. Trimming removed 7 bases from V and 1 base from J, with 16 bases in between. Written as DNA, the CDR3 is TGTGCCAGCTGGCCGGAGGGCGGATTGAACACCGGGGAGCTGTTTTTT. Encoded protein: CASWPEGGLNTGELFF.

This clone was found once. V usage is TRBV6-5 and J usage is TRBJ1-2; no clear D gene. V lost 0 bases and J lost 8, with 10 bases in between. Per germline, CDR1 MNHEY and CDR2 SVGAGI. This CDR3 contains 13 residues. CDR3 sequence reads: CASSYSVVGGYTF. CDR3 nucleotides: TGTGCCAGCAGTTACTCGGTGGTGGGCGGCTACACCTTC.

The V and J genes are TRBV28 and TRBJ2-1; possibly TRBD2 for D (6 bases). Trimming stripped 5 bases from V and 0 bases from J, with 14 bases between. Per germline, CDR1 MDHEN and CDR2 SYDVKM. The CDR3 is 16 amino acids. The CDR3 spells CASSPLEGSSYNEQFF. The CDR3 nucleotides are TGTGCCAGCAGTCCCCTGGAGGGGAGCTCCTACAATGAGCAGTTCTTC.

The rearrangement uses TRBV10-3 and TRBJ2-5; TRBD2 matches 8 bases. J gave up 9 bases and V 0 bases, and 6 bases lay outside the gene matches. CDR3 size: 14 residues. The germline CDR1 and CDR2 sequences are ENHRY and SYGVKD. In DNA form, the CDR3 reads TGTGCCATCAGTGAGTCCGGCGGGGGGCGAGCCCAGTACTTC. It codes for CAISESGGGRAQYF.

This rearrangement joins TRBV29-1 to TRBJ2-2, with D perhaps TRBD2 (6 bases). Per germline, CDR1 SQVTM and CDR2 ANQGSEA. V was cut by 7 bases and J by 4 bases, with 16 bases left in between. The CDR3 sequence is 14 residues long. In DNA, the CDR3 is TGCAGCGGCTCCTGGGGAGGTGTCACCGGGGAGCTGTTTTTT. This encodes CSGSWGGVTGELFF.

This rearrangement joins TRBV9 to TRBJ2-1, with TRBD2 as a possible D gene (6 bases). The CDR3 loop spans 15 amino acids. V was pared by 0 bases and J by 1 base, with 8 bases between. The germline gives CDR1 SGDLS, CDR2 YYNGEE. The CDR3 sequence: CASSVAGGSYNEQFF. In DNA, the CDR3 is TGTGCCAGCAGCGTAGCCGGGGGTTCCTACAATGAGCAGTTCTTC.

The J gene is TRBJ1-6, the V gene TRBV2, with TRBD1 matching over 7 bases. CDR1 is SNHLY, CDR2 FYNNEI, per germline. This CDR3 comprises 14 residues. The ends lost 4 bases at V and 10 bases at J; junction bases unmatched: 7. The CDR3 DNA is TGTGCCAGCAGTGGACAGGGTGTAGGGTCACCCCTCCACTTT. The encoded protein is CASSGQGVGSPLHF.

The CDR3 protein is CASSRRTATYEQYF. The CDR3 nucleotides are TGTGCCAGCAGCCGGCGGACAGCCACCTACGAGCAGTACTTC. The rearrangement uses TRBV5-6 and TRBJ2-7, with D possibly TRBD1 on 6 matching bases. The CDR3 is 14 residues long. Per the germline V gene, CDR1 is SGHDT and CDR2 is YYEEEE. Trimming removed 4 bases from V and 2 bases from J, with 13 bases in between.

This clone appeared once. The chain carries TRBV7-9 and TRBJ2-3, with 7 bases fitting TRBD2. CDR1 is SEHNR and CDR2 is FQNEAQ in the germline V gene (reference sequence). CDR3 length equals 14 residues. V was pared by 7 bases and J by 1 base, with 5 bases of the junction left unmatched. CDR3 protein: CASKGSGGTDTQYF. DNA for the CDR3: TGTGCCAGCAAGGGGAGCGGGGGCACAGATACGCAGTATTTT.

A single count supports this clone. J is TRBJ1-2 and V is TRBV5-1, with TRBD1 as a possible D gene (5 bases). The CDR3 spans 14 residues. The germline V and J ends were trimmed by 1 base and 8 bases, with 15 bases remaining between them. Germline CDR1 and CDR2: SGHRS and YFSETQ. CDR3 residues: CASSLLAGELGYTF. Here the CDR3 DNA reads TGCGCCAGCAGCTTGTTAGCGGGGGAGCTGGGCTACACCTTC.

J is TRBJ2-1 and V is TRBV23-1; 8 nucleotides align to TRBD1. TRBV23-1 is flagged as an ORF with uncertain function. The CDR3 runs to 16 residues. J gave up 4 bases and V 4 bases, and 9 bases lay outside the gene matches. CDR3 loop: CASSPLKGDRYNEQFF. The CDR3 nucleotides are TGCGCCAGCAGTCCACTCAAAGGGGACAGGTACAATGAGCAGTTCTTC.

The V call is TRBV6-1, the J call TRBJ1-2; 9 bases are a match to TRBD1. V shed 2 bases and J 7 bases; nucleotides not matched to a gene: 8. Germline V gene lookup returns CDR1 MNHNS and CDR2 SASEGT. The CDR3 spans 15 residues. The CDR3 DNA reads TGTGCCAGCAGTGAAAGAAACAGGGGGCCCCTTGGCTACACCTTC. Its translation is CASSERNRGPLGYTF.

The rearrangement joins TRBV4-3 to TRBJ2-3; 9 bases line up with TRBD2. From germline, CDR1 is LGHNA and CDR2 YSLEER. The ends lost 4 bases at V and 2 bases at J; junction bases unmatched: 7. The CDR3 length is 16 residues. The CDR3 sequence is CASSPYSGGVTDTQYF. In DNA, the CDR3 is TGCGCCAGCAGCCCATATAGCGGGGGAGTCACAGATACGCAGTATTTT.

The chain couples TRBV11-1 to TRBJ2-2; TRBD2 matches at 14 bases. Germline V CDR1 and CDR2: SGHAT, FQDESV (reference sequence). V lost 0 bases, J lost 4 bases, and 1 base stayed unmatched. There are 17 residues in the CDR3. The CDR3 nucleotides read TGTGCCAGCAGCTTAGCCGGACTAGCGGGAGGCACCGGGGAGCTGTTTTTT. Amino acid sequence: CASSLAGLAGGTGELFF. The variable domain in full, completed from reference TRBV11-1 and TRBJ2-2, reads EAEVAQSPRYKITEKSQAVAFWCDPISGHATLYWYRQILGQGPELLVQFQDESVVDDSQLPKDRFSAERLKGVDSTLKIQPAELGDSAMYLCASSLAGLAGGTGELFFGEGSRLTVL.

J is TRBJ2-1 and V is TRBV7-9; a possible D gene is TRBD2 (6 bases). Deletions cut 5 bases from V and 9 bases from J, with 17 bases between. This CDR3 has 14 amino acids. Per germline, CDR1 SEHNR and CDR2 FQNEAQ (reference sequence). The CDR3 DNA sequence: TGTGCCAGCAGCAACCTCTTGGCGGGGAGTGAGCAGTTCTTC. Translating gives CASSNLLAGSEQFF.

The gene calls are TRBV7-6 and TRBJ1-3; 8 nucleotides align to TRBD1. CDR1 SGHVS and CDR2 FNYEAQ come from the germline V gene. With 5 bases clipped from V and 3 bases from J, the junction kept 9 bases outside the gene matches. The CDR3 runs 16 residues. CDR3 nucleotide sequence: TGTGCCAGCAGCGGCGGGACAGGCCCCTTTGGAAACACCATATATTTT. It yields the protein CASSGGTGPFGNTIYF.

The J gene is TRBJ2-7, the V gene TRBV7-2; D gene uncertain. Trimming pared 0 bases from V and 0 bases from J, leaving 6 bases between. The CDR3 runs 14 residues. Germline CDR1 is SGHTA and CDR2 is FQGNSA. The CDR3 reads CASSLAAYSYEQYF. CDR3 nucleotides: TGTGCCAGCAGCTTAGCGGCATACTCCTACGAGCAGTACTTC.

The chain is built from TRBV30 and TRBJ1-1; D may be TRBD1 (5 bases). Germline V gene lookup returns CDR1 GTSNPN and CDR2 SVGIG (reference sequence). The CDR3 runs 16 residues. V was trimmed by 3 bases and J by 5 bases, leaving 22 bases between them. In DNA, the CDR3 is TGTGCCTGGAGAGCCCATAGGGGCGCGTGGGATACTGAAGCTTTCTTT. It translates to CAWRAHRGAWDTEAFF.

The rearrangement joins TRBV19 to TRBJ1-4; 7 bases agree with TRBD1. The V and J ends lost 11 bases and 5 bases, in that order; junction bases with no gene match: 8. Germline lookup yields CDR1 LNHDA and CDR2 SQIVND (reference sequence). This CDR3 spans 13 amino acids. This CDR3 reads CAVGAGGNEKLFF. DNA for the CDR3: TGTGCCGTTGGGGCAGGGGGGAATGAAAAACTGTTTTTT.

V gene TRBV7-2 combines with J gene TRBJ2-3, with D unresolved. The length of the CDR3 is 15 residues. CDR1 and CDR2 (germline): SGHTA, FQGNSA. The V gene lost 0 bases and the J gene lost 9 bases, with 16 bases spanning the gap. The CDR3 coding sequence is TGTGCCAGCAGCTTAGCTCTAGATACTGGTGGAACGCAGTATTTT. Amino acids: CASSLALDTGGTQYF.

This clone was recorded once. The gene calls are TRBV15 and TRBJ2-7; D is possibly TRBD2 (5 bases). Germline CDR1 is LNHNV and CDR2 is YYDKDF (reference sequence). Deletions cut 4 bases from V and 3 bases from J, with 13 bases between. The CDR3 runs 14 residues. CDR3 in DNA: TGTGCCACCAGCATCGATCCCGGACTCTACGAGCAGTACTTC. The encoded protein is CATSIDPGLYEQYF.

This clone was seen a few times. The chain is built from TRBV9 and TRBJ2-7; tentative D call: TRBD1 (6 bases). Germline V gives CDR1 SGDLS, CDR2 YYNGEE. V was pared by 0 bases and J by 0 bases, with 10 bases between. The CDR3 covers 15 residues. CDR3 nucleotides: TGTGCCAGCAGCGTAGCCCCGGACAGCTCCTACGAGCAGTACTTC. Its translation is CASSVAPDSSYEQYF.

The rearrangement links TRBV6-2 or TRBV6-3 to TRBJ2-3, with D possibly being TRBD1 (8 bases). This CDR3 is built from 19 residues. The V and J ends lost 0 bases and 11 bases respectively, with 30 bases between them. Germline CDR1 is MNHEY and CDR2 is SVGEGT. The CDR3 is CASSYSIWARGRGSEGQYF. CDR3 nucleotides: TGTGCCAGCAGTTACTCGATTTGGGCCAGGGGGCGGGGGTCTGAGGGGCAGTATTTT.

A few counts support this clone. The V and J genes are TRBV2 and TRBJ2-5, with D perhaps TRBD2 (7 bases). CDR3 length: 16 residues. The germline V gene encodes CDR1 SNHLY and CDR2 FYNNEI. Trimming pared 2 bases from V and 3 bases from J, leaving 16 bases between. CDR3 coding DNA: TGTGCCAGCAGTGAATTTGGGGGGGGGACAAAAGAGACCCAGTACTTC. It codes for CASSEFGGGTKETQYF.

The chain is built from TRBV9 and TRBJ2-2, with D possibly TRBD1 on 6 matching bases. CDR3 size: 15 residues. Trimming cost V 5 bases and J 7 bases, with 18 bases left between them. Germline V gene sequence: CDR1 SGDLS, CDR2 YYNGEE. This CDR3 is CASRPTGDFLGELFF. For the CDR3, the DNA is TGTGCCAGCAGGCCGACAGGTGATTTTCTCGGGGAGCTGTTTTTT. The full variable domain, rest sourced from reference TRBV9 and TRBJ2-2, is DSGVTQTPKHLITATGQRVTLRCSPRSGDLSVYWYQQSLDQGLQFLIQYYNGEERAKGNILERFSAQQFPDLHSELNLSSLELGDSALYFCASRPTGDFLGELFFGEGSRLTVL.

The CDR3 is CSVEAGQDYGYTF. For the CDR3, the DNA is TGCAGCGTTGAAGCTGGACAGGACTATGGCTACACCTTC. This sequence joins TRBV29-1 and TRBJ1-2; 7 positions match TRBD1. CDR3 size: 13 residues. In germline, CDR1 is SQVTM, CDR2 ANQGSEA. Unmatched junction bases numbered 2, after V lost 1 base and J lost 3 bases.

As DNA, the CDR3 is TGTGCCATCAGTGAACAGGGTGGTGGGTATGAGCAGTTCTTC. Translated, it gives CAISEQGGGYEQFF. The chain links TRBV10-3 to TRBJ2-1; D is possibly TRBD1 (6 bases). This CDR3 comprises 14 residues. The V gene's germline CDR1 is ENHRY and CDR2 SYGVKD. Trimming removed 3 bases at V and 8 bases at J, with 14 bases between.